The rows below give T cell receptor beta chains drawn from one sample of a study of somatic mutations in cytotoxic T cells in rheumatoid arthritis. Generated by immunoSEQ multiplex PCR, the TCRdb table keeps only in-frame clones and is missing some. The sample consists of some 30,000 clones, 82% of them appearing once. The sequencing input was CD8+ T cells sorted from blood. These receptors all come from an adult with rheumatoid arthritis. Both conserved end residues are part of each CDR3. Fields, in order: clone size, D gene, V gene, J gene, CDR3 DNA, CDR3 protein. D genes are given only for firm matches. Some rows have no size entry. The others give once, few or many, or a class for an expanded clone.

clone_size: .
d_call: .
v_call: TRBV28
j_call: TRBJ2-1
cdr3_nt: TGTGCCAGCAGTTTCCTCCTACAGGACAATGAGCAGTTCTTC
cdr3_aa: CASSFLLQDNEQFF

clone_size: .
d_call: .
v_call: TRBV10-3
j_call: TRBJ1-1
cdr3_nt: TGTGCCATCAAGAGGGGGTTGGGGACTGAAGCTTTCTTT
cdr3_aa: CAIKRGLGTEAFF

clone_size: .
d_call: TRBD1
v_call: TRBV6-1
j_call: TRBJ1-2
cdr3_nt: TGTGCCAGCAGTGACCGCCGACAGGGCGTCTATGGCTACACCTTC
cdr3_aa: CASSDRRQGVYGYTF

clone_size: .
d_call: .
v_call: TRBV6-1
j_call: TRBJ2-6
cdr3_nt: TGTGCCAGCAGTGAAGCGCTAGGGTCTGGGGCCAACGTCCTGACTTTC
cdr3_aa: CASSEALGSGANVLTF

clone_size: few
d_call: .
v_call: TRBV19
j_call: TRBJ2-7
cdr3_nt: TGTGCCAGTAGTATTATGGAGGGGAGCTCCTACGAGCAGTACTTC
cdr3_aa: CASSIMEGSSYEQYF

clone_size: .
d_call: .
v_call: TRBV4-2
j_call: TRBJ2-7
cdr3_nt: TGTGCCAGCAGCCAAGAGGGGAGGACCAACTCCTACGAGCAGTACTTC
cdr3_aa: CASSQEGRTNSYEQYF

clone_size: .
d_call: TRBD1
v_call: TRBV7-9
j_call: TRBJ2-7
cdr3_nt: TGTGCCAGCAGCCAAGGAACCGGGACAGGGGGCCACGAGCAGTACTTC
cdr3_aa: CASSQGTGTGGHEQYF

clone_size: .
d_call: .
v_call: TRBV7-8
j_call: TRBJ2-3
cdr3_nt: TGTGCCAGCAGCTTATCGTGGGGGAGCACAGATACGCAGTATTTT
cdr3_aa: CASSLSWGSTDTQYF

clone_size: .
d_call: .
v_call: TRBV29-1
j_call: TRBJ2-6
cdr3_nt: TGCAGCGTTGAAGGGGGTGATGACCTGACTTTC
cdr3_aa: CSVEGGDDLTF

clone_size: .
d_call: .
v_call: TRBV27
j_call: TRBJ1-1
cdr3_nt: TGTGCCAGCAGTCTCCGGGTTTCGGAAGGCACTGAAGCTTTCTTT
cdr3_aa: CASSLRVSEGTEAFF

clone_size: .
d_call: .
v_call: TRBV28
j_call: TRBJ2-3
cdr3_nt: TGTGCCAGCAGTTTAGGACCCTCGGACGGCACAGATACGCAGTATTTT
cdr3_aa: CASSLGPSDGTDTQYF

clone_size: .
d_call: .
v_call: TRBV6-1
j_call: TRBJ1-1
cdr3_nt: TGTGCCAGCAGTGAAAGGGGGGAGGTTGAAGCTTTCTTT
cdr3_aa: CASSERGEVEAFF

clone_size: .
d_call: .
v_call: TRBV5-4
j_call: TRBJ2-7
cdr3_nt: TGTGCCAGCAGCTTTGGACCCAACTACGAGCAGTACTTC
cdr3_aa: CASSFGPNYEQYF

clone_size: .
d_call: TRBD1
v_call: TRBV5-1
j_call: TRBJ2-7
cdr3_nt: TGCGCCAGCAGGGGGGGGACAGGGTTATCCTACGAGCAGTACTTC
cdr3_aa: CASRGGTGLSYEQYF

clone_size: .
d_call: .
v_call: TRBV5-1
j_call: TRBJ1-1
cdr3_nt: TGCGCCAGCAGCTTGGATGGGTACATGAACACTGAAGCTTTCTTT
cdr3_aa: CASSLDGYMNTEAFF

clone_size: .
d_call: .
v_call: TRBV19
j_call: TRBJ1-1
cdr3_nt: TGTGCCAGTAGTCCCCGGGCCCCGAGGACTGAAGCTTTCTTT
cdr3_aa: CASSPRAPRTEAFF

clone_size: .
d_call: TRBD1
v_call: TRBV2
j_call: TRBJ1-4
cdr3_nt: TGTGCCAGCACGGGACAGGGCTATGAAAAACTGTTTTTT
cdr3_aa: CASTGQGYEKLFF

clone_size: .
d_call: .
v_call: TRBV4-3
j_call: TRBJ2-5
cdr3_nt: TGCGCCAGCAGCCAACACGTGTTGGGGGAGACCCAGTACTTC
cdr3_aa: CASSQHVLGETQYF

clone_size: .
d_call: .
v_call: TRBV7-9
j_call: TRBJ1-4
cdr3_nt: TGTGCCAGCAGCTTAGAAACTGACATTTCAACTAATGAAAAACTGTTTTTT
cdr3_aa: CASSLETDISTNEKLFF

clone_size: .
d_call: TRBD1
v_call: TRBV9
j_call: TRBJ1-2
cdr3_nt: TGTGCCAGCAGCGCAACTCCGGGACAGCCGCCGAAATTAAACTATGGCTACACCTTC
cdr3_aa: CASSATPGQPPKLNYGYTF

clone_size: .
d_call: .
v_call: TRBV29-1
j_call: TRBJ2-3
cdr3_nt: TGCAGCGTTGAAGATTGGTCCAGCGGGTCTAGCACAGATACGCAGTATTTT
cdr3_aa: CSVEDWSSGSSTDTQYF

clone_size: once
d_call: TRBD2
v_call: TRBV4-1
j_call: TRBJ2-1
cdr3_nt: TGCGCCAGCAGCCAAGTCGCGGGAGGGTACAATGAGCAGTTCTTC
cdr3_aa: CASSQVAGGYNEQFF

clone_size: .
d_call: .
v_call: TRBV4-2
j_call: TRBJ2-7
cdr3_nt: TGTGCCAGCAGCCAAGAGGGGGAGGTCGACCCCACCTACGAGCAGTACTTC
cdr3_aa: CASSQEGEVDPTYEQYF

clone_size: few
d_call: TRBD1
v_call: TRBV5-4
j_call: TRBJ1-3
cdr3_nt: TGTGCCAGCAGCATCGACAGGGCGGCGGGAAACACCATATATTTT
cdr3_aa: CASSIDRAAGNTIYF

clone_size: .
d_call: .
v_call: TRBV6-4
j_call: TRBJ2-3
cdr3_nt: TGTGCCAGCAGTGAGACCAGCGTGGCCACAGATACGCAGTATTTT
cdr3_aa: CASSETSVATDTQYF

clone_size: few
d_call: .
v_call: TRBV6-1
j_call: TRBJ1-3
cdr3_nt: TGTGCCAGCAGTGACAGGACGAGCTCTGGAAACACCATATATTTT
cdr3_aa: CASSDRTSSGNTIYF

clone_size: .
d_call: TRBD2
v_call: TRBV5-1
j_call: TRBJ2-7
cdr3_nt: TGCGCCAGCAGCTTTGGGACTAGCGTCTTCGAGCAGTACTTC
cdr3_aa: CASSFGTSVFEQYF

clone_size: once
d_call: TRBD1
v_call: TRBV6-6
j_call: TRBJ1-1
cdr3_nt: TGTGCCAGCAGACTCCCCGGGACAGGAGGCCATGAAGCTTTCTTT
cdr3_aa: CASRLPGTGGHEAFF

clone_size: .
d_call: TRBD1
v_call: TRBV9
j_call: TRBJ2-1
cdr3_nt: TGTGCCAGCAGCGTAAGGGGACAGGGGCGGGATGAGCAGTTCTTC
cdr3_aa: CASSVRGQGRDEQFF

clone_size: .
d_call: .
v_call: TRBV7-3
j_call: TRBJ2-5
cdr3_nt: TGTGCCAGCAGCTTGGGGGGCCCACCGGCACAAGAGACCCAGTACTTC
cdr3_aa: CASSLGGPPAQETQYF

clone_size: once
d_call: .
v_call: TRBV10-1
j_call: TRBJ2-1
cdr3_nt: TGCGCCAGCAGTTCAGGGCCCTACAATGAGCAGTTCTTC
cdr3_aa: CASSSGPYNEQFF

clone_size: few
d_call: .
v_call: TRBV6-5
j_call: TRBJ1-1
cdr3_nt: TGTGCCAGCAGCTTGCTCCCCATGAACACTGAAGCTTTCTTT
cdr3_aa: CASSLLPMNTEAFF

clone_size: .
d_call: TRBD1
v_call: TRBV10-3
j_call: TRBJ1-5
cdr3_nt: TGTGCCACCGCGGCGAGGGACAGGGGGCCGAATAGCAATCAGCCCCAGCATTTT
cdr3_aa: CATAARDRGPNSNQPQHF

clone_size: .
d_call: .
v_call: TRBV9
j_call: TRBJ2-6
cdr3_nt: TGTGCCAGCAGCGACGAGGGGGGTGGGGCCAACGTCCTGACTTTC
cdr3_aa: CASSDEGGGANVLTF

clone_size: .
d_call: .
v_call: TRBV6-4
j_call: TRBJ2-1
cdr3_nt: TGTGCCAGCAGCCCCGAGAAAGGGGCTCCCTACAATGAGCAGTTCTTC
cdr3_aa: CASSPEKGAPYNEQFF

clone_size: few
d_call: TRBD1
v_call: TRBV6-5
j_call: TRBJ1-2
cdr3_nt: TGTGCCAGCAGTCCCCTCGGGACAGACTATGGCTACACCTTC
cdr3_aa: CASSPLGTDYGYTF

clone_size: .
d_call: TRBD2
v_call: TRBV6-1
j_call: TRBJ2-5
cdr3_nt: TGTGCCAGCAGTGGGTCCGGGACTAGGGACCAAGAGACCCAGTACTTC
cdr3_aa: CASSGSGTRDQETQYF

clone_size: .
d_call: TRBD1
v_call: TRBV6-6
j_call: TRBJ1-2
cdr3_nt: TGTGCCAGCACAACGAGTGAGGACAGGGTCTATGGCTACACCTTC
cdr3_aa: CASTTSEDRVYGYTF

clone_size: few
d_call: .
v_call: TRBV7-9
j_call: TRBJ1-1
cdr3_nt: TGTGCCAGCAGCCCGGTGGGTAGGACTGAAGCTTTCTTT
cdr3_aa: CASSPVGRTEAFF

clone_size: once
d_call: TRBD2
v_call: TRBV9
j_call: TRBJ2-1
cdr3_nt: TGTGCCAGCAGCGTTTTCCCTGGACTAGCGGGTAGAAGGAGTGAGCAGTTCTTC
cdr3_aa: CASSVFPGLAGRRSEQFF

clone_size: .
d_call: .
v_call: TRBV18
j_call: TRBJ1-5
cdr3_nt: TGTGCCAGCTCACCAAGCGGGCAGCCCCAGCATTTT
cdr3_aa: CASSPSGQPQHF

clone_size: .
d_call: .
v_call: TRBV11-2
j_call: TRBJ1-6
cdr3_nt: TGTGCCAGCAGCTTATTATGGTCAGGGAATTCACCCCTCCACTTT
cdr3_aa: CASSLLWSGNSPLHF

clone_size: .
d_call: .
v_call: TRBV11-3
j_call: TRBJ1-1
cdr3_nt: TGTGCCAGCAGCTTATACAGGCCGAACACTGAAGCTTTCTTT
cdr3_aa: CASSLYRPNTEAFF

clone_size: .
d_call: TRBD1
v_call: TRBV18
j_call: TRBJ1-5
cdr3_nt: TGTGCCAGCTCCTTCGGACAGGGCTACAATCAGCCCCAGCATTTT
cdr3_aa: CASSFGQGYNQPQHF

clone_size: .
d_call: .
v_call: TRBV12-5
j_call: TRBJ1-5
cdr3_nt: TGTGCTAGTGGTTCAACGAAGGGGGGCAATCAGCCCCAGCATTTT
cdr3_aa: CASGSTKGGNQPQHF

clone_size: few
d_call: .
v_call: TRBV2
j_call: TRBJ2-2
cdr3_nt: TGTGCCAGCAGCGAAAACAGGGCCCCGAACACCGGGGAGCTGTTTTTT
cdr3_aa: CASSENRAPNTGELFF

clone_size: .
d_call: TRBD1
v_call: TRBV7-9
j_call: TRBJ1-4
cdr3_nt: TGTGCCAGCAGCTCAGGGGGGAGGAGTGAAAAACTGTTTTTT
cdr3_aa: CASSSGGRSEKLFF

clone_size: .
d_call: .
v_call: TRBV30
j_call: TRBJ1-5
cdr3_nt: TGTGCCTGGAGTGTAGTAGGGAGTAGCAATCAGCCCCAGCATTTT
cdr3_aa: CAWSVVGSSNQPQHF

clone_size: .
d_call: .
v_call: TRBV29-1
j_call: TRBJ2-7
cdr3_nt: TGCAGCGTTGGTAACGGGTACGAGCAGTACTTC
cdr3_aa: CSVGNGYEQYF

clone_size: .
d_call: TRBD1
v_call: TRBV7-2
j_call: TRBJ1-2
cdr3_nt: TGTGCCAGCAGCACCCGGACAGGGGATTATGGCTACACCTTC
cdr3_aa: CASSTRTGDYGYTF

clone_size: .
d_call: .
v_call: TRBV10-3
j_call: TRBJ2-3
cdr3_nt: TGTGCCATCAGTGAGGGGCAGGGGCCCTTCACAGATACGCAGTATTTT
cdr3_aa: CAISEGQGPFTDTQYF

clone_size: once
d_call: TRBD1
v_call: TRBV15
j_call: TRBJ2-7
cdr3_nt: TGTGCCACCAGCAGGGGACAGGGGGTCTACGAGCAGTACTTC
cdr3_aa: CATSRGQGVYEQYF

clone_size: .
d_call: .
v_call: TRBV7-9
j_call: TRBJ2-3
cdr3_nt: TGTGCCAGCAGCTCCGTCGAGCCCGCGGAAACAGATACGCAGTATTTT
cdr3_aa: CASSSVEPAETDTQYF

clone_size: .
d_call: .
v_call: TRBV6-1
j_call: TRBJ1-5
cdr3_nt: TGTGCCAGCAGTGAACAACGGTTGAGCAATCAGCCCCAGCATTTT
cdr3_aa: CASSEQRLSNQPQHF

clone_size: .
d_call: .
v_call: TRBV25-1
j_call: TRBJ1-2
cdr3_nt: TGTGCCAGCAGTGATAACTATGGCTACACCTTC
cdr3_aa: CASSDNYGYTF

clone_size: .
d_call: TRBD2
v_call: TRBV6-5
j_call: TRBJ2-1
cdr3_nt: TGTGCCAGCAGCATTATAGCGGGGGATTACAATGAGCAGTTCTTC
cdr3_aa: CASSIIAGDYNEQFF

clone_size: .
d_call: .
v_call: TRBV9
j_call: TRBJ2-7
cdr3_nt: TGTGCCAGCAGCGTAGCGGGGACCTCCTACGAGCAGTACTTC
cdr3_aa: CASSVAGTSYEQYF

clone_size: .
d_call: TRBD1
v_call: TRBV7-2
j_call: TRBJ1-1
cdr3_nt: TGTGCCAGCAGCCGCCGAGGACAGGGGGGCACTGAAGCTTTCTTT
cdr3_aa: CASSRRGQGGTEAFF